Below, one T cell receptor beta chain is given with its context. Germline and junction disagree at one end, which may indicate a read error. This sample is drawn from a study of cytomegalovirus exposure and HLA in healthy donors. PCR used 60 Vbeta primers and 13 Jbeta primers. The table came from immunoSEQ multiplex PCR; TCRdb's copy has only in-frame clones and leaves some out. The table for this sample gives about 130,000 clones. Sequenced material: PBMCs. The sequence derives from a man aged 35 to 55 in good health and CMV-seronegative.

The CDR3 here is CARRLAGGQWNEQFF. The CDR3 coding sequence is TGTGCCCGCAGGCTAGCGGGAGGACAATGGAATGAGCAGTTCTTC. V is TRBV2 and J is TRBJ2-1; 11 bases fit TRBD2. Germline V gene lookup returns CDR1 SNHLY and CDR2 FYNNEI. This CDR3 spans 15 amino acids.